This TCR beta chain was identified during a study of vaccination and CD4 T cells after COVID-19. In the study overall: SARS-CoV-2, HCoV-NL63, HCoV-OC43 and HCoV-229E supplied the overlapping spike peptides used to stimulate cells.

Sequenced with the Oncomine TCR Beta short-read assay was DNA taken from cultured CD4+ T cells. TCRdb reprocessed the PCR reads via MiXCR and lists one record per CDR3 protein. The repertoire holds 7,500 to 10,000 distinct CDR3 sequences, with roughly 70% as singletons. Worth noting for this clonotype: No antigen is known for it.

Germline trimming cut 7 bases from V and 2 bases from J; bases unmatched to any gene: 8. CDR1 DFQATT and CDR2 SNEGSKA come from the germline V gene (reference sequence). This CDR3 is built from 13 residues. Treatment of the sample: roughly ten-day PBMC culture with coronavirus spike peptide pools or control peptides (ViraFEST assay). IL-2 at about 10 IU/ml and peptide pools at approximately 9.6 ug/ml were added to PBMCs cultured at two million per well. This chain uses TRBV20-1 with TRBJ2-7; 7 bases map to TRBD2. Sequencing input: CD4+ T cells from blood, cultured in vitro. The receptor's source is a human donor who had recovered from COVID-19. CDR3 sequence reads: CSVEREVTYEQYF. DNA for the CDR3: TGCAGTGTAGAACGGGAGGTGACCTACGAGCAGTACTTC.